This T cell receptor (beta chain) was sequenced for a study of blood T cell repertoires in COVID-19. Libraries were prepared by immunoSEQ multiplex PCR; TCRdb keeps only in-frame clonotypes and omits some of them. The data hold roughly 290,000 clones, with roughly 90% observed a single time. The CDR3 sequence is 15 residues long. CDR1 is SGHDT, CDR2 YYEEEE, per germline. V lost 0 bases, J lost 3 bases, and 13 bases lay in between. Sequencing used PBMCs or T cells enriched from blood (not recorded which). This receptor was identified in a woman under 30 with acute COVID-19. The gene calls are TRBV5-6 and TRBJ2-7; D is possibly TRBD2 (6 bases). The CDR3 nucleotides are TGTGCCAGCAGCTTGGGTGTCCAGGGACTCTACGAGCAGTACTTC. Translating it yields CASSLGVQGLYEQYF.